This T cell receptor beta chain was recovered during a study of shared clonotypes between healthy human individuals. Germline CDR1 and CDR2: SGHTA and FQGTGA. This CDR3 comprises 16 residues. Deletions cut 4 bases from V and 0 bases from J, with 10 bases between. Sequencing was at deep level. The method was immunoSEQ multiplex PCR; TCRdb's version includes in-frame clones alone and lacks a portion of them. Altogether 450,000 to 550,000 clones are present, less than 85% being singletons, with the ten largest covering 13%. The donors, healthy adults who were HIV-negative, had experienced no recent acute infections or vaccinations.

Source material: PBMCs. The clonotype comes from a middle-aged woman in good health. Some clones in this sample may be carry-over from other donors' samples. The J gene is TRBJ2-6, the V gene TRBV7-3, with a weak D call TRBD2 (5 bases). Here the CDR3 reads CASSSRDPSGANVLTF. Here the CDR3 DNA reads TGTGCCAGCAGCTCTCGGGATCCCTCTGGGGCCAACGTCCTGACTTTC.